Listed below are T cell receptor beta chains from one sample, sequenced in a study of blood T cell repertoires in COVID-19. Here immunoSEQ multiplex PCR was the method, and the copy in TCRdb shows in-frame clones only, minus some. The data hold some 190,000 clones, with less than 85% observed a single time. Sequences were obtained from PBMCs or T cells enriched from blood (not recorded which). All receptors derive from a woman in her 30s who had recovered from COVID-19. Both conserved end residues are part of each CDR3. A D gene is named only where the DNA matches it firmly. Rows give clone size only sometimes, using once, few, many, or a class for an expanded clone.

clone_size d_call j_call v_call cdr3_nt cdr3_aa
few TRBD1 TRBJ1-3 TRBV24-1 TGTGCCACCAGTGATGGACAGGGGGCTGGAAACACCATATATTTT CATSDGQGAGNTIYF
- - TRBJ1-1 TRBV6-5 TGTGCCAGCAGTTACGGGAGAACTGAAGCTTTCTTT CASSYGRTEAFF
- - TRBJ1-2 TRBV27 TGTGCCAGCAGTTCCCAGGGGCTCGGCAACTATGGCTACACCTTC CASSSQGLGNYGYTF
- - TRBJ2-6 TRBV2 TGTGCCAGCACCTCGGGAATTATTTTATCTGGGGCCAACGTCCTGACTTTC CASTSGIILSGANVLTF
once - TRBJ1-2 TRBV7-9 TGTGCCAGCAGCTTTGCTGTTTCAAGTTCAGGGGGCTACACCTTC CASSFAVSSSGGYTF
- - TRBJ1-2 TRBV13 TGTGCCAGCAGCAGCGAAGGCTACTATGGCTACACCTTC CASSSEGYYGYTF
- - TRBJ2-3 TRBV5-1 TGCGCCAGCAGCTTCTATGGTGAAGATACGCAGTATTTT CASSFYGEDTQYF
- TRBD1 TRBJ1-5 TRBV19 TGTGCCAGTAGTGCCCGACAGGGGGCGAGTAGCAATCAGCCCCAGCATTTT CASSARQGASSNQPQHF
- - TRBJ1-1 TRBV19 TGTGCCAGTAGTGTGGGACAAGTTATCACTGAAGCTTTCTTT CASSVGQVITEAFF
- TRBD2 TRBJ2-1 TRBV28 TGTGCCAGCAGCACCATCGGGAGGGCCTTTTATGAGCAGTTCTTC CASSTIGRAFYEQFF
- - TRBJ1-2 TRBV6-6 TGTGCCAGCATCCGGGACAAGGGAAATGGCTACACCTTC CASIRDKGNGYTF
- - TRBJ1-1 TRBV7-9 TGTGCCAGCAGCTTAGCAGGCGGGGGGTTTGTTGAAGCTTTCTTT CASSLAGGGFVEAFF
- - TRBJ2-7 TRBV7-9 TGTGCCAGCAGCGCGCGGGTCTACGAGCAGTACTTC CASSARVYEQYF
- TRBD1 TRBJ1-4 TRBV5-1 TGCGCCAGCAGCCGCGGACAGGGATCTGAAAAACTGTTTTTT CASSRGQGSEKLFF
- TRBD1 TRBJ1-5 TRBV9 TGTGCCAGCAGCGTAGGTTCAGGGGGAGGATACGGCAATCAGCCCCAGCATTTT CASSVGSGGGYGNQPQHF
- - TRBJ2-1 TRBV5-4 TGTGCCAGCAGCCCACCACTGCGAGGGGGGGTGAATGAGCAGTTCTTC CASSPPLRGGVNEQFF
once - TRBJ1-5 TRBV2 TGTGCCAGCAGTGAATTGGGGGGGTATCAGCCCCAGCATTTT CASSELGGYQPQHF
- TRBD1 TRBJ1-6 TRBV28 TGTGCCAGCAGTTTCTTTGCGTCATTAAGCAGTTTTGGACAGGAAAAGGGTTCACCCCTCCACTTT CASSFFASLSSFGQEKGSPLHF
- - TRBJ1-1 TRBV18 TGTGCCAGCTCACGCCAGGGAGGGGAGAGTACTGAAGCTTTCTTT CASSRQGGESTEAFF
- - TRBJ2-6 TRBV3-1/TRBV3-2 TGTGCCAGCAGCCAAGGCGGAGGGACCGGGGCCAACGTCCTGACTTTC CASSQGGGTGANVLTF
- TRBD2 TRBJ2-7 TRBV28 TGTGCCAGCAGTGGCCATTGGCTAGCGGGGGCCTACGAGCAGTACTTC CASSGHWLAGAYEQYF
- TRBD2 TRBJ2-1 TRBV29-1 TGCAGCGGCCGCCCCCAGGGAAGCGGGAGTAGTATCAATGAGCAGTTCTTC CSGRPQGSGSSINEQFF
- - TRBJ2-3 TRBV4-1 TGCGCCAGCAGCCAAGCCCTGCTACATACGCAGTATTTT CASSQALLHTQYF
once - TRBJ2-3 TRBV2 TGTGCCAGCAGTTTTAACAACAGGGACACGCAGTATTTT CASSFNNRDTQYF
- - TRBJ1-1 TRBV11-1 TGTGCCAGCAGCTTAGCGGTTTTACAGGGAAGTACTGAAGCTTTCTTT CASSLAVLQGSTEAFF
- TRBD2 TRBJ2-7 TRBV28 TGTGCCAGCAGCCCAGGGCTAGCGGGAGTCTACGAGCAGTACTTC CASSPGLAGVYEQYF
once TRBD2 TRBJ2-5 TRBV5-1 TGCGCCAGCAGCGGTAGCGGGATTAGAGAGACCCAGTACTTC CASSGSGIRETQYF
- - TRBJ1-4 TRBV19 TGTGCCAGTAGTATTTTCAATAATGAAAAACTGTTTTTT CASSIFNNEKLFF
- TRBD1 TRBJ2-5 TRBV14 TGTGCCAGCAGCTACGGACAGGGGTTGGGGCAAGAGACCCAGTACTTC CASSYGQGLGQETQYF
- TRBD2 TRBJ2-1 TRBV6-6 TGTGCCAGCAGAGACTCTAGCGGGGGGGCGGGTAATGAGCAGTTCTTC CASRDSSGGAGNEQFF
- - TRBJ2-4 TRBV28 TGTGCCAGCAGTTTTTGGGGGCTAGCCAAAAACATTCAGTACTTC CASSFWGLAKNIQYF
few - TRBJ2-7 TRBV27 TGTGCCAGCAGTTTACGGGAAAACTACGAGCAGTACTTC CASSLRENYEQYF
- - TRBJ1-1 TRBV7-3 TGTGCCAGCAGCTTAGTCCAGGGATCCACTGAAGCTTTCTTT CASSLVQGSTEAFF
- TRBD1 TRBJ1-5 TRBV13 TGTGCCAGCAGCCTTGGGGGACAGGGCGGCAGCAATCAGCCCCAGCATTTT CASSLGGQGGSNQPQHF
- - TRBJ2-7 TRBV18 TGTGCCAGCTCACCACTTTCCTTCGCCCAGTCCTACGAGCAGTACTTC CASSPLSFAQSYEQYF
- TRBD1 TRBJ1-4 TRBV7-9 TGTGCCAGCAGCCGAGACAGGGTCGGTGAAAAACTGTTTTTT CASSRDRVGEKLFF
- - TRBJ1-6 TRBV6-5 TGTGCCAGCAGCCCGTCCAGGTCCTATAATTCACCCCTCCACTTT CASSPSRSYNSPLHF
once TRBD1 TRBJ1-5 TRBV10-3 TGTGCCATCAGTGGAGGGGGCCGGAATAGCAATCAGCCCCAGCATTTT CAISGGGRNSNQPQHF
- - TRBJ2-3 TRBV5-1 TGCGCCAGCGCCGTCACGGGGAGCACAGATACGCAGTATTTT CASAVTGSTDTQYF
once - TRBJ2-2 TRBV5-1 TGCGCCAGCAGCTTGGTCTCGCTCGGCGGGGAGCTGTTTTTT CASSLVSLGGELFF
- - TRBJ2-4 TRBV19 TGTGCCAGTAGTATAGCCGGACTGGAAAACATTCAGTACTTC CASSIAGLENIQYF
once - TRBJ1-2 TRBV28 TGTGCCAGCAGCCTCCCGGACAGCTATGGCTACACCTTC CASSLPDSYGYTF
- TRBD2 TRBJ2-1 TRBV28 TGTGCCAGCAGTGCCAGACTAGCGGGAGGGCCTAATGAGCAGTTCTTC CASSARLAGGPNEQFF
- - TRBJ2-1 TRBV7-9 TGTGCCAGCAGAGACAACAGGGTTGAGCAGTTCTTC CASRDNRVEQFF
- TRBD2 TRBJ2-5 TRBV6-2/TRBV6-3 TGTGCCAGCAGCTCTCTAGCGGGCCCGGGAGTACCAGAGACCCAGTACTTC CASSSLAGPGVPETQYF
- TRBD1 TRBJ2-5 TRBV18 TGTGCCAGCTCACCGGCTACACAGGGGGTCGAGACCCAGTACTTC CASSPATQGVETQYF